This is a list of T cell receptor beta chains from one sample in a study of Graves' ophthalmopathy and Graves' hyperthyroidism. TCRdb passed the multiplex PCR reads through MiXCR, listing each CDR3 protein once. The profile shows some 520,000 distinct CDR3 sequences, about an eighth of them singletons. The sample was blood. Receptors were obtained from a woman younger than 45 with Graves' ophthalmopathy. CDR3s include the opening cysteine and the closing phenylalanine or tryptophan. The D gene is left open where the match is weak. Clone size is not always given. Where it is, it says once, few, many or a class for expanded clones.

clone_size j_call v_call d_call cdr3_nt cdr3_aa
few TRBJ1-5 TRBV6-2/TRBV6-3 - TGTGCCAGCAGTCTCGTCAGGGAGAGCCTCCTACGGAGTCAGCCCCAGCATTTT CASSLVRESLLRSQPQHF
many TRBJ2-7 TRBV7-3 - TGTGCCAGCAGCTTAAGCCGGGGCACTTCCTACGAGCAGTACTTC CASSLSRGTSYEQYF
many TRBJ1-1 TRBV6-1 - TGTGCCAGCAGTGAAGGGGCGGAGAACACTGAAGCTTTCTTT CASSEGAENTEAFF
- TRBJ1-1 TRBV20-1 - TGCAGTGCCCGCCTTGAAGCTTTCTTT CSARLEAFF
many TRBJ1-1 TRBV9 - TGTGCCAGCAGCGTAGCGGGAGGGGCAGGGAACACTGAAGCTTTCTTT CASSVAGGAGNTEAFF
few TRBJ1-1 TRBV20-1 - TGCAGTGCCCCCTCCGGGGCTCGGGTCTCTGAAGCTTTCTTT CSAPSGARVSEAFF
- TRBJ1-3 TRBV5-1 - TGCGCCAGCAGATCGGGGGCCACTGGAAACACCATATATTTT CASRSGATGNTIYF
- TRBJ1-2 TRBV6-1 - TGTGCCAGCAGTGAAGTAATTGGCAGATCCGCCTATGGCTACACCTTC CASSEVIGRSAYGYTF
many TRBJ1-2 TRBV7-9 - TGTGCCAGCAGCCCATTTTGGGAGGACGGCTACACCTTC CASSPFWEDGYTF
many TRBJ1-2 TRBV6-5 TRBD1 TGTGCCAGCAGTTACCTAGGACAGGGGGCGATAGGCTACACCTTC CASSYLGQGAIGYTF
few TRBJ1-5 TRBV28 - TGTGCCATCAGTTTATGGGGGTCAGGCCAGCCCCAGCATTTT CAISLWGSGQPQHF
many TRBJ1-6 TRBV6-5 - TGTGCCAGCAGTTACTTCCCCGACGGATATAATTCACCCCTCCACTTT CASSYFPDGYNSPLHF
many TRBJ1-5 TRBV5-8 - TGTGCCAGCAGCCCCAGAGGACAAAATCAGCCCCAGCATTTT CASSPRGQNQPQHF
many TRBJ2-5 TRBV20-1 TRBD2 TGCAGTGCTAGAGAGAGCGGGGGGTACCAAGAGACCCAGTACTTC CSARESGGYQETQYF
many TRBJ1-3 TRBV6-5 - TGTGCCAGCAGTTACAGAACAGGGAGCTCTGGAAACACCATATATTTT CASSYRTGSSGNTIYF
- TRBJ2-1 TRBV20-1 - TGCAGTGCTAGAGATTACAGGGAACATGGTGAGCAGTTCTTC CSARDYREHGEQFF
many TRBJ1-1 TRBV29-1 - TGCAGCGTTCGTGGACCCACTGAAGCTTTCTTT CSVRGPTEAFF
- TRBJ1-1 TRBV30 - TGTGCCTGGACTCCTGGCGTGGGACAGAACACTGAAGCTTTCTTT CAWTPGVGQNTEAFF
many TRBJ1-5 TRBV30 - TGTGCCTGGAGTGTAGGACAATGGAATCAGCCCCAGCATTTT CAWSVGQWNQPQHF
many TRBJ2-7 TRBV7-3 - TGTGCCAGCAGCTTAAACGGGGGTCGCGAGCAGTACTTC CASSLNGGREQYF
many TRBJ2-7 TRBV7-2 - TGTGCCCTAACGGGCTCGTACGAGCAGTACTTC CALTGSYEQYF
few TRBJ2-2 TRBV12-3/TRBV12-4 TRBD1 TGTGCCAGCAGACCCCAGGGGGCAGGGGCCGGGGAGCTGTTTTTT CASRPQGAGAGELFF
many TRBJ1-3 TRBV5-1 TRBD1 TGCGCCAGCAGCGTGGGACAGGGGGCTGGAAACACCATATATTTT CASSVGQGAGNTIYF
many TRBJ1-2 TRBV30 - TGTGCCTGGAGTGTAAGTCTCTATGGCTACACCTTC CAWSVSLYGYTF
few TRBJ1-6 TRBV5-4 - TGTGCCAGCAGCCTGGGCGAGGAGAGGGCCCTCCACTTT CASSLGEERALHF
- TRBJ2-4 TRBV5-1 - TGCGCCAGCAGCTTGGAAGGGACTGGCATTAAGTACTTC CASSLEGTGIKYF
- TRBJ2-7 TRBV2 - TGTGCCAGCAGTGGGGGAGGGGGAAGGTCCTACGAGCAGTACTTC CASSGGGGRSYEQYF
many TRBJ1-2 TRBV4-1 TRBD1 TGCGCCAGCAGCCAAGTAGGGACAGATACCTATGGCTACACCTTC CASSQVGTDTYGYTF
many TRBJ1-1 TRBV29-1 TRBD1 TGCAGCGTTATAAGGGGGCTAGGGACTGAAGCTTTCTTT CSVIRGLGTEAFF
- TRBJ2-7 TRBV6-1 - TGTGCCAGCAGCCCACTTCGAAACGGGGTCTACGAGCAGTACTTC CASSPLRNGVYEQYF
many TRBJ2-2 TRBV30 TRBD2 TGTGCCTGGAGTGTACAAAGCGGGAGGGACACCGGGGAGCTGTTTTTT CAWSVQSGRDTGELFF
many TRBJ2-5 TRBV7-2 - TGTGCCAGCAGCTTACGGACGGTCATCCAAGAGACCCAGTACTTC CASSLRTVIQETQYF
many TRBJ1-2 TRBV2 TRBD1 TGTGCCAGCAGTGGGACAGGGGCCTACAGTTCTTATGGCTACACCTTC CASSGTGAYSSYGYTF